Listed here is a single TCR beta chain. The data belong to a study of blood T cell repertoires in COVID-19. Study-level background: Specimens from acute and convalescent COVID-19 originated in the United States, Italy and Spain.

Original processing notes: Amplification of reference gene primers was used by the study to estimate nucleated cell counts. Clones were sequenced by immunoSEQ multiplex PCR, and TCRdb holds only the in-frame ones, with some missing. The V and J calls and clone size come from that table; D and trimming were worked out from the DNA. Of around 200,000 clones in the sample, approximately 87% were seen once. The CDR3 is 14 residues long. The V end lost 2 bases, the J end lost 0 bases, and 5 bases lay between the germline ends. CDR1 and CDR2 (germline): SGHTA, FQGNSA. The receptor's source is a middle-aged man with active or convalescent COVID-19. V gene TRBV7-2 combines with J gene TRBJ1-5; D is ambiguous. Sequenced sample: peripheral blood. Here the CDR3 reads CASSLRGSNQPQHF. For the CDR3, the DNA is TGTGCCAGCAGCTTACGGGGTAGCAATCAGCCCCAGCATTTT.